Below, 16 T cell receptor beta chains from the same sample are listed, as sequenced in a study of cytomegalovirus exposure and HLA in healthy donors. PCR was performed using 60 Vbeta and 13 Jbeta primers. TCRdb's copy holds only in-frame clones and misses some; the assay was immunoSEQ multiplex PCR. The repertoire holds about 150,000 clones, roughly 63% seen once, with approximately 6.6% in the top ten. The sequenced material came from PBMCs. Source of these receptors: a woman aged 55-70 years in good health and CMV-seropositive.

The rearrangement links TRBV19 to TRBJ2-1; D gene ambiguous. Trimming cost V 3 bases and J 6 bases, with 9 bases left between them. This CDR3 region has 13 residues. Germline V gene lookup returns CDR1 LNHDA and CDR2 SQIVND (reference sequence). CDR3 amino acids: CASSMNSLNEQFF. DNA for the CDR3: TGTGCCAGTAGTATGAACAGCCTCAATGAGCAGTTCTTC.

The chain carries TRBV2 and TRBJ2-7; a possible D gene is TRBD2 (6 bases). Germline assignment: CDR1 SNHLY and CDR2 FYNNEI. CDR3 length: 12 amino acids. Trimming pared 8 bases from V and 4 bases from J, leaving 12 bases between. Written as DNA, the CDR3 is TGTGCCAGCGGGGGGTACGGGTACGAGCAGTACTTC. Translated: CASGGYGYEQYF.

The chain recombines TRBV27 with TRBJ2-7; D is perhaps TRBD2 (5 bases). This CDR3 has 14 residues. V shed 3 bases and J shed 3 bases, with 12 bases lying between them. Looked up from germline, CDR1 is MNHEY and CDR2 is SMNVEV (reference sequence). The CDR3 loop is CASSFRGVVYEQYF. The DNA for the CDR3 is TGTGCCAGCAGTTTTCGGGGAGTCGTCTACGAGCAGTACTTC.

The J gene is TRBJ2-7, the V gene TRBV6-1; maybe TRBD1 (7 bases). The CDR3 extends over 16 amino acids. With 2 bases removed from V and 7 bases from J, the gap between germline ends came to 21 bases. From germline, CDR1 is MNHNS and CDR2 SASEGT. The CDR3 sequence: CASSEYTGAGMGEQYF. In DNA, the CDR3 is TGTGCCAGCAGTGAATACACAGGGGCGGGAATGGGGGAGCAGTACTTC.

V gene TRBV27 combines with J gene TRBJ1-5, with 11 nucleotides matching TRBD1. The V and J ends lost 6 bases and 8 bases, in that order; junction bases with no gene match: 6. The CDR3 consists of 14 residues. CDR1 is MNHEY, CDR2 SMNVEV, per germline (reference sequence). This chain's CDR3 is CASRFGTGGEPQHF. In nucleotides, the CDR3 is TGTGCCAGCAGATTCGGGACAGGGGGGGAGCCCCAGCATTTT.

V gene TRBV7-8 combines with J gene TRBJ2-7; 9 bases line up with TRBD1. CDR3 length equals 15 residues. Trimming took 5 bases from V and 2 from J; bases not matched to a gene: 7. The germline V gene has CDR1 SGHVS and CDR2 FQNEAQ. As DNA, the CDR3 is TGTGCCAGCAGCGTGGAGGGACAGGGAGCCTACGAGCAGTACTTC. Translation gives CASSVEGQGAYEQYF.

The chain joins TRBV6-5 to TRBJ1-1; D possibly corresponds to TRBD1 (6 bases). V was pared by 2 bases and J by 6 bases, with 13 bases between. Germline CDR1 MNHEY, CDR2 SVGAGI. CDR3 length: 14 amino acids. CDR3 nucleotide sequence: TGTGCCAGCAGTTACGGGGGCGGGTTCCCTGAAGCTTTCTTT. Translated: CASSYGGGFPEAFF.

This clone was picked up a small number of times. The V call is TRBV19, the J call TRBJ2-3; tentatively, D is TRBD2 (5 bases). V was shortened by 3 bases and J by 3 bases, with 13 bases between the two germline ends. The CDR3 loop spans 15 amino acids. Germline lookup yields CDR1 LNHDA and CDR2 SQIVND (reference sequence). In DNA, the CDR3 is TGTGCCAGTAGTATTATGGGGAGATGGACAGATACGCAGTATTTT. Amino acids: CASSIMGRWTDTQYF.

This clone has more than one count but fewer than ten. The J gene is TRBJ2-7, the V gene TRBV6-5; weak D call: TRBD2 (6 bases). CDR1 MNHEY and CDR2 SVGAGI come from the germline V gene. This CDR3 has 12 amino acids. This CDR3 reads CAVSRGFVEQYF. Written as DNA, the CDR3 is TGTGCGGTTAGTCGGGGGTTCGTCGAGCAGTACTTC.

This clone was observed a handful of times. The CDR3 here is CASRKGQAYYEQYF. The CDR3 nucleotides read TGTGCCAGCAGAAAGGGACAGGCCTACTACGAGCAGTACTTC. The rearrangement links TRBV5-6 to TRBJ2-7, with TRBD1 matching 8 bases. The germline gives CDR1 SGHDT, CDR2 YYEEEE. V lost 5 bases to trimming and J lost 3 bases; unmatched junction nucleotides: 7. The CDR3 extends over 14 amino acids.

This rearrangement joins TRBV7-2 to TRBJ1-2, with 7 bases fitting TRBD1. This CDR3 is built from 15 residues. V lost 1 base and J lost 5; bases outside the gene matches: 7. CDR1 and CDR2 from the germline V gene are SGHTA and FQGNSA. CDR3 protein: CASSLDEDRDYGYTF. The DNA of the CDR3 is TGTGCCAGCAGCTTAGATGAAGACAGGGATTATGGCTACACCTTC.

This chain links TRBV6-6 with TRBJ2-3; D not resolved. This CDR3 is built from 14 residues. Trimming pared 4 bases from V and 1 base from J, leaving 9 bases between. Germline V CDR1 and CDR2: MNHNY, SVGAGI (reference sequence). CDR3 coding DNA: TGTGCCAGCAGTTCCCGATCGGGCACAGATACGCAGTATTTT. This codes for CASSSRSGTDTQYF.

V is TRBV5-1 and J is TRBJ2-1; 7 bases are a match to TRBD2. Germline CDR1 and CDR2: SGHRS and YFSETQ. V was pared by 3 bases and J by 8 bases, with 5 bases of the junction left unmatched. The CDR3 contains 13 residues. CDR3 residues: CASSSTGGDEQFF. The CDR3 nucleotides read TGCGCCAGCAGCTCAACGGGAGGTGATGAGCAGTTCTTC.

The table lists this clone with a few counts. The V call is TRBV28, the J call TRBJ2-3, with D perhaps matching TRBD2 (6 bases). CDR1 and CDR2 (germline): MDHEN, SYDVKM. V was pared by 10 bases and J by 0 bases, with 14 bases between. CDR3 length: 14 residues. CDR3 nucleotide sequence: TGTGCCAACCGTCCGGGACTGAGCACAGATACGCAGTATTTT. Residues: CANRPGLSTDTQYF.

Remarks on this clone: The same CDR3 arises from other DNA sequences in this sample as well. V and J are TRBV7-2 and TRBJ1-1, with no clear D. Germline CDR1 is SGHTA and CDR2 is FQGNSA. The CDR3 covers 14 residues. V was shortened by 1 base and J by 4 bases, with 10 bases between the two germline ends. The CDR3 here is CASSLVGGGTEAFF. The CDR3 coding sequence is TGTGCCAGCAGCTTAGTTGGTGGAGGCACTGAAGCTTTCTTT. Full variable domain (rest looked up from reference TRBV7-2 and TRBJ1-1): GAGVSQSPSNKVTEKGKDVELRCDPISGHTALYWYRQSLGQGLEFLIYFQGNSAPDKSGLPSDRFSAERTGGSVSTLTIQRTQQEDSAVYLCASSLVGGGTEAFFGQGTRLTVV.

This CDR3 is CASGSGNGYTF. In DNA form, the CDR3 reads TGTGCCAGCGGTTCAGGGAATGGCTACACCTTC. The chain has TRBV6-5 and TRBJ1-2; tentatively, D is TRBD1 (5 bases). CDR1 MNHEY and CDR2 SVGAGI come from the germline V gene. The CDR3 consists of 11 residues. Deletions cut 8 bases from V and 6 bases from J, with 10 bases between.